The clone carrying this T cell receptor beta chain was counted at least ten times. The sample comes from a study of neurological immune-mediated disorders. Synthesis of cDNA used 5'RACE (with 10-nucleotide random UMIs). Using its own MiXCR run on the 5' RACE reads, TCRdb lists one record per CDR3 protein. The table shows around 50,000 distinct CDR3 sequences, with around 12% occurring only once. The time point: longitudinal time-point 2. 2 million PBMCs stored at -80 C were the source of the unsorted libraries. The specimen was PBMCs. The sequence derives from a male donor with HTLV-1-associated myelopathy (HAM/TSP).

In DNA, the CDR3 is TGCAGTGCTACTTCTAGCGCGTTTGGTACAGATACGCAGTATTTT. It yields the protein CSATSSAFGTDTQYF. The V gene is TRBV20-1, the J gene TRBJ2-3; D is possibly TRBD2 (6 bases). The V end lost 4 bases, the J end lost 3 bases, and 17 bases lay between the germline ends. The CDR3 length is 15 residues. In germline, CDR1 is DFQATT, CDR2 SNEGSKA (reference sequence).